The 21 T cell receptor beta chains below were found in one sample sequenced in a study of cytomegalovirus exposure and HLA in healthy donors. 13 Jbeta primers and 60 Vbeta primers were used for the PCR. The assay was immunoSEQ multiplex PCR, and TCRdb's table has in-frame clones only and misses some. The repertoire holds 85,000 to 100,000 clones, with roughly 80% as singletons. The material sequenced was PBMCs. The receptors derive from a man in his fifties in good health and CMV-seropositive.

This CDR3 reads CASSEAQVLARNIQYF. In nucleotides, the CDR3 is TGTGCCAGCAGTGAAGCGCAAGTATTAGCTCGAAACATTCAGTACTTC. The chain joins TRBV6-1 to TRBJ2-4; D is uncertain. The germline gives CDR1 MNHNS, CDR2 SASEGT. The V end lost 0 bases, the J end lost 6 bases, and 15 bases lay between the germline ends. This CDR3 has 16 amino acids.

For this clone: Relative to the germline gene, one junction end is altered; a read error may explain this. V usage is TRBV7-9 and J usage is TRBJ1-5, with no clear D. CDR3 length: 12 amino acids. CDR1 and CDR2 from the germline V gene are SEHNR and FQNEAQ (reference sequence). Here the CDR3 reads CSSRGEDQPQHF. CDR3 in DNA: TGTTCCAGCCGTGGGGAGGATCAGCCCCAGCATTTT.

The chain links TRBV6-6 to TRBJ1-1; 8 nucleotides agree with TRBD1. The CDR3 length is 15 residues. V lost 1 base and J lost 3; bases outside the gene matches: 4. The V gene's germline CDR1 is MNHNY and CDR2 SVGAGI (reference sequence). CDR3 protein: CASSYWRTGHTEAFF. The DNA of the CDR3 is TGTGCCAGCAGTTACTGGAGGACAGGGCACACTGAAGCTTTCTTT.

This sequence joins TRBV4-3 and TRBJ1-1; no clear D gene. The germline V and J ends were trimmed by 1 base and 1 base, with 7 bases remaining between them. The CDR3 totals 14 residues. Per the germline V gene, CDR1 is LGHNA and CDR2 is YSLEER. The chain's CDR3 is CASSQGSRNTEAFF. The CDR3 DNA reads TGCGCCAGCAGCCAAGGTAGTCGGAACACTGAAGCTTTCTTT.

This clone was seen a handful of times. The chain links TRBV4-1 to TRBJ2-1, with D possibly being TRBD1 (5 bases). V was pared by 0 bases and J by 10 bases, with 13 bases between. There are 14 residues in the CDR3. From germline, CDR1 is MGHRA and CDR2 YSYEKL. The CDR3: CASSQDIQGREQFF. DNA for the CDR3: TGCGCCAGCAGCCAAGATATCCAGGGCCGGGAGCAGTTCTTC.

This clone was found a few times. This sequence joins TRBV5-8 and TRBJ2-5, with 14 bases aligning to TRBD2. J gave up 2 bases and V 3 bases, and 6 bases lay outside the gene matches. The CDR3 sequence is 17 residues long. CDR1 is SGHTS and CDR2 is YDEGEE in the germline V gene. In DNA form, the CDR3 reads TGTGCCAGCAGCTCTGGGACTAGCGGGGGCGGTCAAGAGACCCAGTACTTC. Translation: CASSSGTSGGGQETQYF.

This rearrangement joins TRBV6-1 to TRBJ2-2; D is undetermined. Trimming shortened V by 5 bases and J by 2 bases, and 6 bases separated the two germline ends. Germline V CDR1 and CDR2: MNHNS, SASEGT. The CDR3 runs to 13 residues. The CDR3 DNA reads TGTGCCAGCAGTCCTCTAAACACCGGGGAGCTGTTTTTT. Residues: CASSPLNTGELFF.

This chain's CDR3 is CASSLVVGNQPQHF. CDR3 bases: TGTGCCAGCAGCTTGGTGGTAGGCAATCAGCCCCAGCATTTT. This chain links TRBV7-2 with TRBJ1-5; D gene uncertain. Looked up from germline, CDR1 is SGHTA and CDR2 is FQGNSA. V was shortened by 3 bases and J by 2 bases, with 8 bases between the two germline ends. This CDR3 comprises 14 residues.

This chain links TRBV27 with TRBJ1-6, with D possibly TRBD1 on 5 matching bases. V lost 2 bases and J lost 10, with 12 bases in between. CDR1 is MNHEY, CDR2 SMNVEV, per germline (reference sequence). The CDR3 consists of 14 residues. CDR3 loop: CASSLAVSGSPLHF. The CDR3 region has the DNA TGTGCCAGCAGTTTAGCAGTTTCAGGGTCACCCCTCCACTTT.

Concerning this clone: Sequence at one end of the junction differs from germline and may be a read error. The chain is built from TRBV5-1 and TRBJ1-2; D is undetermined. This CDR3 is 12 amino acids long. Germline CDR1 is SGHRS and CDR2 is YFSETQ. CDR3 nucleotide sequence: TGCGCCAGCAGCCAATTTGGGAGAGGCTACCCCTTC. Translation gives CASSQFGRGYPF.

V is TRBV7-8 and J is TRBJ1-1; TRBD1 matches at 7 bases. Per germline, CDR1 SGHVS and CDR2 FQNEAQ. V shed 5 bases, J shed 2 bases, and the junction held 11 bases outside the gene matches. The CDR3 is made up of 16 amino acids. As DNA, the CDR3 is TGTGCCAGCAGCCTTGAGGGACAGCTTCTTAACACTGAAGCTTTCTTT. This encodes CASSLEGQLLNTEAFF.

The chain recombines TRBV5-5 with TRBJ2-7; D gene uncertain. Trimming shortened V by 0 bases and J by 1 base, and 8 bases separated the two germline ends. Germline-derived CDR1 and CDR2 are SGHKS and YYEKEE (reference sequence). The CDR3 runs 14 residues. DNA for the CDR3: TGTGCCAGCAGCTTGGGTCCGACATCCTACGAGCAGTACTTC. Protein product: CASSLGPTSYEQYF. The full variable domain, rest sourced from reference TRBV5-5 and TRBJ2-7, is DAGVTQSPTHLIKTRGQQVTLRCSPISGHKSVSWYQQVLGQGPQFIFQYYEKEERGRGNFPDRFSARQFPNYSSELNVNALLLGDSALYLCASSLGPTSYEQYFGPGTRLTVT.

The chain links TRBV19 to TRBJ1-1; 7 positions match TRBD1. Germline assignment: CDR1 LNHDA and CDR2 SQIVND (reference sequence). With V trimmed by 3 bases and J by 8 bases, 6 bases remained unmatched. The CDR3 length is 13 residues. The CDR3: CASSIWGTVEAFF. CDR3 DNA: TGTGCCAGTAGTATTTGGGGGACAGTAGAAGCTTTCTTT.

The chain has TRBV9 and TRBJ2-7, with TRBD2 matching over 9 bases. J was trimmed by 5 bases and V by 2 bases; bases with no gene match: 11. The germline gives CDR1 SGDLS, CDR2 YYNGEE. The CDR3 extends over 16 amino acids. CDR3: CASSVLGLANTHEQYF. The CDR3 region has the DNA TGTGCCAGCAGCGTTTTAGGACTAGCGAATACCCACGAGCAGTACTTC.

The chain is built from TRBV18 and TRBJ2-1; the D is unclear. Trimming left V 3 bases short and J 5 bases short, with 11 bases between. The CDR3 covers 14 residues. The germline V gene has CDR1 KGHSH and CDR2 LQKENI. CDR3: CASSPPSTHNEQFF. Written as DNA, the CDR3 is TGTGCCAGCTCACCGCCGAGCACGCACAATGAGCAGTTCTTC.

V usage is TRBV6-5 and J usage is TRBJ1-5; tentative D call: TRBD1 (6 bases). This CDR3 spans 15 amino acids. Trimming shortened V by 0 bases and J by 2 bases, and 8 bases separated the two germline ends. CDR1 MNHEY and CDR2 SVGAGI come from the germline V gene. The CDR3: CASSYSPGGNQPQHF. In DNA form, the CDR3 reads TGTGCCAGCAGTTACTCCCCAGGGGGCAATCAGCCCCAGCATTTT.

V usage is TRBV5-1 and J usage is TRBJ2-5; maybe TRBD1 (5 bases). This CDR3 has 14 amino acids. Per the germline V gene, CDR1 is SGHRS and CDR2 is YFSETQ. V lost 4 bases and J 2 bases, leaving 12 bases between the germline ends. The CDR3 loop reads CASSDPGFQETQYF. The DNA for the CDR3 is TGCGCCAGCAGCGATCCAGGGTTTCAAGAGACCCAGTACTTC.

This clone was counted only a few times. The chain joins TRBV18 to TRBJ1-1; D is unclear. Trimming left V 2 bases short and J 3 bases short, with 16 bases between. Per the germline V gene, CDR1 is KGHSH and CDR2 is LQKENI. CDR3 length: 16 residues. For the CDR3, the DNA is TGTGCCAGCTCACCAAAGGAGGGTAGCTGGGACACTGAAGCTTTCTTT. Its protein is CASSPKEGSWDTEAFF.

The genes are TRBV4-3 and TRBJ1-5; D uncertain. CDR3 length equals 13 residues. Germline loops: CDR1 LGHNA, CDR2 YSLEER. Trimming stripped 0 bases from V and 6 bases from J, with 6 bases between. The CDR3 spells CASSQDYSQPQHF. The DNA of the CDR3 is TGCGCCAGCAGCCAAGATTACAGTCAGCCCCAGCATTTT.

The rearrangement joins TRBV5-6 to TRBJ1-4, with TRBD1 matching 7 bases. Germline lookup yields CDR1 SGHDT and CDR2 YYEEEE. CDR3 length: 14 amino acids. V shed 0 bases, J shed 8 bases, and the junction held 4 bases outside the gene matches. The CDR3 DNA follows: TGTGCCAGCAGCTTGGTTCAGGGGGGCGAAAAACTGTTTTTT. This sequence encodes CASSLVQGGEKLFF.

The CDR3 sequence: CASSLRPPGNIQYF. CDR3 DNA sequence: TGTGCCAGCAGCCTAAGACCCCCAGGAAACATTCAGTACTTC. This chain connects TRBV7-2 to TRBJ2-4; D is undetermined. CDR1 and CDR2 from the germline V gene are SGHTA and FQGNSA. The CDR3 is 14 residues long. Trimming cost V 5 bases and J 6 bases, with 14 bases left between them.